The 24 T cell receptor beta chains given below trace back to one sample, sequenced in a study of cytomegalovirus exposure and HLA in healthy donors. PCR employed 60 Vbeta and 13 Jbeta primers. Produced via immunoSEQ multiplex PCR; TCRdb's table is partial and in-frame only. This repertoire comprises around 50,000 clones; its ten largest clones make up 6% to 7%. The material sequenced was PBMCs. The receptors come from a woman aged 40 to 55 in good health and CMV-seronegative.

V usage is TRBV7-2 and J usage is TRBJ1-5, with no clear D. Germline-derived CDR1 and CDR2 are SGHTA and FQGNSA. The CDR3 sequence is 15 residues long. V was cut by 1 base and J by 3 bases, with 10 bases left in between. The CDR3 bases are TGTGCCAGCAGCTTAGTGGCAGGCCTCAATCAGCCCCAGCATTTT. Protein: CASSLVAGLNQPQHF.

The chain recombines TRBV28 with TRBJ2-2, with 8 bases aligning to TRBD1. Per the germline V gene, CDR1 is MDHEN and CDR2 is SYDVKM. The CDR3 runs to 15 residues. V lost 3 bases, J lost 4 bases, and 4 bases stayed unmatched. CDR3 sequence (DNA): TGTGCCAGCAGTTTCGGACAGGGAGGCACCGGGGAGCTGTTTTTT. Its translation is CASSFGQGGTGELFF.

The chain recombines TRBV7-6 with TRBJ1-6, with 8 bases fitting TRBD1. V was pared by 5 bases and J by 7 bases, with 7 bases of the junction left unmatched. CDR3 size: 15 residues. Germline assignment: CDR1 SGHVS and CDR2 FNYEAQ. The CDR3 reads CASSARTGKNSPLHF. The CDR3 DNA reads TGTGCCAGCAGCGCTCGGACAGGGAAAAATTCACCCCTCCACTTT. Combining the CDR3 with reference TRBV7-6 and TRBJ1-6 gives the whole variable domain GAGVSQSPRYKVTKRGQDVALRCDPISGHVSLYWYRQALGQGPEFLTYFNYEAQQDKSGLPNDRFSAERPEGSISTLTIQRTEQRDSAMYRCASSARTGKNSPLHFGNGTRLTVT.

CDR3 protein: CASGRIATNEKLFF. The DNA of the CDR3 is TGTGCCAGCGGGCGAATTGCAACTAATGAAAAACTGTTTTTT. The chain recombines TRBV6-1 with TRBJ1-4; D is uncertain. The CDR3 has 14 amino acids. V dropped 8 bases and J dropped 0 bases, with 10 bases sitting between them. Looked up from germline, CDR1 is MNHNS and CDR2 is SASEGT.

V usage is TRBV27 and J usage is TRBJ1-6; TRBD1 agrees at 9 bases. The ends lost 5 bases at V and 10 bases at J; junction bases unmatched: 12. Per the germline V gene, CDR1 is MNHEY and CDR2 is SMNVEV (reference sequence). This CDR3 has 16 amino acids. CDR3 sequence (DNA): TGTGCCAGCAGTCCGCAGCCGGGACAGGGTTTGTCACCCCTCCACTTT. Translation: CASSPQPGQGLSPLHF.

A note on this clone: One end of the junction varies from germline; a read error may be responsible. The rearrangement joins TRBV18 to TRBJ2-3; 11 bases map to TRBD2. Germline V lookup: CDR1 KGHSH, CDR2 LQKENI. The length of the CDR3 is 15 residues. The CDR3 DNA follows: TGTGCCAGCTCAGAACTAGCGGGAGCGGAAGATAAGCAGTATTTT. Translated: CASSELAGAEDKQYF. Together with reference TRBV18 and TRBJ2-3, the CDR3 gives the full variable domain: NAGVMQNPRHLVRRRGQEARLRCSPMKGHSHVYWYRQLPEEGLKFMVYLQKENIIDESGMPKERFSAEFPKEGPSILRIQQVVRGDSAAYFCASSELAGAEDKQYFGPGTRLTVL.

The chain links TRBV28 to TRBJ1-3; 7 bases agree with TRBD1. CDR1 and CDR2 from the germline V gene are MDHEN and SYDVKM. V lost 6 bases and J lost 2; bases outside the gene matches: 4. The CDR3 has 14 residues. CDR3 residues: CASRRQGTGNTIYF. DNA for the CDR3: TGTGCCAGCAGACGACAGGGAACTGGAAACACCATATATTTT.

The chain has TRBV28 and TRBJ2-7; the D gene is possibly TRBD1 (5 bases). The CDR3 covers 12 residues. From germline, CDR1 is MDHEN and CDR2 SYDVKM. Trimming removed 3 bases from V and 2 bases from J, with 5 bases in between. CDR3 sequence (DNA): TGTGCCAGCAGTTTCAGGGCCTACGAGCAGTACTTC. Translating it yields CASSFRAYEQYF. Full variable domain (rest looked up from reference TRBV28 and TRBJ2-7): DVKVTQSSRYLVKRTGEKVFLECVQDMDHENMFWYRQDPGLGLRLIYFSYDVKMKEKGDIPEGYSVSREKKERFSLILESASTNQTSMYLCASSFRAYEQYFGPGTRLTVT.

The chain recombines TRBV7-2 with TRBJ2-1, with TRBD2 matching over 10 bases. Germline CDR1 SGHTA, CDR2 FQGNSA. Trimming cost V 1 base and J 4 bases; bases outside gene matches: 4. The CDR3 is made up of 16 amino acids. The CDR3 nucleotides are TGTGCCAGCAGCTTAGTGGAACTAGCGGGATACAATGAGCAGTTCTTC. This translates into CASSLVELAGYNEQFF.

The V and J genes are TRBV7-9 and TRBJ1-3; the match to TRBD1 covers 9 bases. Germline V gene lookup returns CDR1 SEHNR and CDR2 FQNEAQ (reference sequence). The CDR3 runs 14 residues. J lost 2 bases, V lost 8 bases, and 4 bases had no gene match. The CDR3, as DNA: TGTGCCAGCCAACAGGGGGCTACTGGAAACACCATATATTTT. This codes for CASQQGATGNTIYF.

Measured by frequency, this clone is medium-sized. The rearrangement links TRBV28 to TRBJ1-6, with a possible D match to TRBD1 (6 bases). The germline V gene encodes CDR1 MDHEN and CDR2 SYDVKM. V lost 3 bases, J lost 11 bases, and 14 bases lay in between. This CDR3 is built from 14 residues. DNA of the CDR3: TGTGCCAGCAGTTTTGGGGGCCCAGCTGCACCCCTCCACTTT. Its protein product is CASSFGGPAAPLHF.

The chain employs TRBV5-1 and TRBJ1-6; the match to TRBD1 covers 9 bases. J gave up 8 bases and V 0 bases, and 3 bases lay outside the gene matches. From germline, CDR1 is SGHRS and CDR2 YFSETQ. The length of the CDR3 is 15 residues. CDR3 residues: CASSLEGQGYSPLHF. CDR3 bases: TGCGCCAGCAGCTTGGAGGGACAGGGATATTCACCCCTCCACTTT.

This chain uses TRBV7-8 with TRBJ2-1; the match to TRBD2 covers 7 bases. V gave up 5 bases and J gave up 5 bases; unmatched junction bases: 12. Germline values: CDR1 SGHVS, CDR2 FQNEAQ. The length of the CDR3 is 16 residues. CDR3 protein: CASSPPGGEHDNEQFF. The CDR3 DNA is TGTGCCAGCAGCCCACCTGGGGGGGAACACGACAATGAGCAGTTCTTC.

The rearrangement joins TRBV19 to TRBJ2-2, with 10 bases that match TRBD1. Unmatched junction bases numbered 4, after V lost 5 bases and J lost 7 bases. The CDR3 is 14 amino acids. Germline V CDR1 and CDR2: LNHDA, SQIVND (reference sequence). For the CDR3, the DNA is TGTGCCAGTAGTCCGGGACAGGGGAACGGGGAGCTGTTTTTT. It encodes CASSPGQGNGELFF.

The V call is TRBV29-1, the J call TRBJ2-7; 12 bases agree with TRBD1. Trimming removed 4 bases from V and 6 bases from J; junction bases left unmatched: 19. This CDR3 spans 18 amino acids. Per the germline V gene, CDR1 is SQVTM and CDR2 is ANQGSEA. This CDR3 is CSVVIGGGQGARRIEQYF. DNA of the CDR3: TGCAGCGTTGTCATTGGCGGGGGACAGGGGGCGAGACGGATCGAGCAGTACTTC.

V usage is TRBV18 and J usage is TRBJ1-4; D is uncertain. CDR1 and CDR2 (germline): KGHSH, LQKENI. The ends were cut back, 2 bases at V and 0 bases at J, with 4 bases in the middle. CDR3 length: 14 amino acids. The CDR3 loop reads CASSPTATNEKLFF. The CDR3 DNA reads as TGTGCCAGCTCACCAACTGCAACTAATGAAAAACTGTTTTTT.

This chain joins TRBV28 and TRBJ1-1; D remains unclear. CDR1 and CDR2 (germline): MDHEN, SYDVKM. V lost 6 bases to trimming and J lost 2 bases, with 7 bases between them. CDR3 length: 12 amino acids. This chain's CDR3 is CASSLANTEAFF. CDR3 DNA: TGTGCCAGCAGCTTGGCCAACACTGAAGCTTTCTTT.

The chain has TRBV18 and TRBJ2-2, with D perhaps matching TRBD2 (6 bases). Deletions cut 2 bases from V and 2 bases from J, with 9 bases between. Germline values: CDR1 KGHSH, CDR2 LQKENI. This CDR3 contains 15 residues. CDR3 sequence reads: CASSPAGTNTGELFF. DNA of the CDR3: TGTGCCAGCTCACCAGCCGGGACTAACACCGGGGAGCTGTTTTTT. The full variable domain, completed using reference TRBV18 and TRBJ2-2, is NAGVMQNPRHLVRRRGQEARLRCSPMKGHSHVYWYRQLPEEGLKFMVYLQKENIIDESGMPKERFSAEFPKEGPSILRIQQVVRGDSAAYFCASSPAGTNTGELFFGEGSRLTVL.

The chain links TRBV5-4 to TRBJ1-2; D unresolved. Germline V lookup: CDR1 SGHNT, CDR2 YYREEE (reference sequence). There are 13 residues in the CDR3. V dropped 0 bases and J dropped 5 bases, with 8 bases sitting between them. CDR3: CASSLVAPYGYTF. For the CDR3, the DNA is TGTGCCAGCAGCTTGGTGGCCCCTTATGGCTACACCTTC.

The CDR3 region is CASSPQGYGYTF. The CDR3 region has the DNA TGTGCCAGCAGTCCTCAGGGTTATGGCTACACCTTC. The genes are TRBV2 and TRBJ1-2; TRBD1 might be the D (5 bases). V lost 5 bases and J lost 5, with 9 bases in between. This CDR3 is 12 amino acids long. Germline lookup yields CDR1 SNHLY and CDR2 FYNNEI. Complete variable domain (other parts from reference TRBV2 and TRBJ1-2): EPEVTQTPSHQVTQMGQEVILRCVPISNHLYFYWYRQILGQKVEFLVSFYNNEISEKSEIFDDQFSVERPDGSNFTLKIRSTKLEDSAMYFCASSPQGYGYTFGSGTRLTVV.

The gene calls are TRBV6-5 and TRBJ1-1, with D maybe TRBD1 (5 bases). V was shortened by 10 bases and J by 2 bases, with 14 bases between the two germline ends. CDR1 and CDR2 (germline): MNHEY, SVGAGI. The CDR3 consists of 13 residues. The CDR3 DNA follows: TGTGCCACCCTAGGGACTCCAAACACTGAAGCTTTCTTT. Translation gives CATLGTPNTEAFF.

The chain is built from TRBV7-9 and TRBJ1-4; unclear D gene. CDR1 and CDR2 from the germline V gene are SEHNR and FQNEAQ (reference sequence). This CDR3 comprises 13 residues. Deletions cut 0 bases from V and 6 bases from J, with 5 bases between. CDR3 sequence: CASSLAPHEKLFF. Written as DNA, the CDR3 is TGTGCCAGCAGCTTAGCCCCTCATGAAAAACTGTTTTTT.

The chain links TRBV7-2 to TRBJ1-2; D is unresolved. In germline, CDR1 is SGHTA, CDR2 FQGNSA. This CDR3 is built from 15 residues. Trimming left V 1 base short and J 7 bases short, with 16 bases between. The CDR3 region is CASSLVVLAGPGYTF. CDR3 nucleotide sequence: TGTGCCAGCAGCTTAGTAGTCCTTGCTGGTCCTGGCTACACCTTC.

CDR3 nucleotides: TGTGCCATCAGTGAAGGGACTGAGGGCAATCAGCCCCAGCATTTT. Encoded protein: CAISEGTEGNQPQHF. The genes are TRBV10-3 and TRBJ1-5, with a tentative D call TRBD1 (5 bases). Germline V gene lookup returns CDR1 ENHRY and CDR2 SYGVKD. V gave up 3 bases and J gave up 2 bases, with 11 bases separating them. The CDR3 has 15 residues.